The 25 T cell receptor beta chains in this list originate from one sample, sequenced in a study of shared clonotypes between healthy human individuals (dated by TCRdb to the early 2020s). Library generation was performed with the immunoSEQ multiplex PCR assay. The clones in this table, taken by TCRdb from immuneACCESS, are in-frame only. Not every clone is retained; where verified, under half of the shortfall comes from an unresolved V gene, and the cause of the rest is unknown. This sample lists approximately 2,200,000 clones; 85% to 95% were detected once. The ten most abundant clones make up under 2% of the sample. CD8 naive samples consisted of CD45RO-negative cells that were positively selected for CCR7, yielding a CD45RA+CCR7+ population without TemRA cells. Sequencing used naive CD8+ T cells from PBMCs. Per the publication, the cell subset or site label means: CD45RA+CCR7+. The receptors originated from a man aged 18 to 29 in good health. Some clones in this sample may be carry-over from other donors' samples.

V usage is TRBV7-9 and J usage is TRBJ1-2, with unresolved D. The CDR3 has 13 amino acids. Germline V gives CDR1 SEHNR, CDR2 FQNEAQ (reference sequence). Trimming shortened V by 0 bases and J by 8 bases, and 10 bases separated the two germline ends. CDR3 nucleotides: TGTGCCAGCAGCTTAGCGGCCCCCTGGGGCTACACCTTC. It translates to CASSLAAPWGYTF.

This sequence joins TRBV7-9 and TRBJ2-4, with D perhaps matching TRBD1 or TRBD2 (6 bases each). Germline V gene sequence: CDR1 SEHNR, CDR2 FQNEAQ (reference sequence). V gave up 2 bases and J gave up 1 base, with 21 bases separating them. The length of the CDR3 is 19 residues. Here the CDR3 reads CASSLLYPDRRGAKNIQYF. The CDR3 region has the DNA TGTGCCAGCAGCTTACTTTACCCCGACAGGAGGGGGGCCAAAAACATTCAGTACTTC. Using reference TRBV7-9 and TRBJ2-4 for the parts outside the CDR3, the full variable domain is DTGVSQNPRHKITKRGQNVTFRCDPISEHNRLYWYRQTLGQGPEFLTYFQNEAQLEKSRLLSDRFSAERPKGSFSTLEIQRTEQGDSAMYLCASSLLYPDRRGAKNIQYFGAGTRLSVL.

The V call is TRBV9, the J call TRBJ2-7, with unresolved D. The V end lost 0 bases, the J end lost 0 bases, and 10 bases lay between the germline ends. CDR3 size: 15 residues. Germline V CDR1 and CDR2: SGDLS, YYNGEE. CDR3 nucleotide sequence: TGTGCCAGCAGCGTAGGGCAGCCGGCCTCCTACGAGCAGTACTTC. Translation gives CASSVGQPASYEQYF.

The rearrangement joins TRBV15 to TRBJ2-5, with D tentatively TRBD1 or TRBD2 (5 bases each). The CDR3 has 15 residues. Looked up from germline, CDR1 is LNHNV and CDR2 is YYDKDF (reference sequence). Trimming pared 1 base from V and 3 bases from J, leaving 12 bases between. CDR3 in DNA: TGTGCCACCAGCAGAGGACGTCGAGGGGAAGAGACCCAGTACTTC. Translated: CATSRGRRGEETQYF. The full variable domain, with the rest looked up from reference TRBV15 and TRBJ2-5, is DAMVIQNPRYQVTQFGKPVTLSCSQTLNHNVMYWYQQKSSQAPKLLFHYYDKDFNNEADTPDNFQSRRPNTSFCFLDIRSPGLGDTAMYLCATSRGRRGEETQYFGPGTRLLVL.

The CDR3 sequence: CASSLRVSYEQYF. The CDR3 bases are TGTGCCAGCAGCTTGAGGGTAAGCTACGAGCAGTACTTC. The V and J genes are TRBV5-4 and TRBJ2-7; unclear D gene. V was trimmed by 1 base and J by 3 bases, leaving 8 bases between them. The CDR3 sequence is 13 residues long. CDR1 SGHNT and CDR2 YYREEE come from the germline V gene (reference sequence).

The chain carries TRBV10-3 and TRBJ1-2; 7 bases fit TRBD1. Trimming removed 0 bases from V and 3 bases from J; junction bases left unmatched: 4. CDR3 size: 15 residues. Germline values: CDR1 ENHRY, CDR2 SYGVKD. The CDR3 loop reads CAISESGDRYYGYTF. In DNA, the CDR3 is TGTGCCATCAGTGAGTCTGGGGACAGATACTATGGCTACACCTTC.

The chain carries TRBV28 and TRBJ1-2, with a tentative D call TRBD1 (5 bases). Germline values: CDR1 MDHEN, CDR2 SYDVKM. The V and J ends lost 7 bases and 4 bases respectively, with 13 bases between them. The CDR3 is 13 amino acids. The CDR3 sequence is CASTWGRTYGYTF. For the CDR3, the DNA is TGTGCCAGCACCTGGGGCAGGACCTATGGCTACACCTTC.

This chain uses TRBV4-2 with TRBJ1-5; unclear D gene. Germline V gene sequence: CDR1 LGHNA, CDR2 YNFKEQ. The CDR3 has 15 amino acids. V was cut by 6 bases and J by 2 bases, with 14 bases left in between. The CDR3 spells CASRSAGHGNQPQHF. In DNA form, the CDR3 reads TGTGCCAGCAGGTCCGCAGGCCACGGCAATCAGCCCCAGCATTTT.

The chain has TRBV27 and TRBJ2-2; D unclear. V gave up 6 bases and J gave up 2 bases, with 13 bases separating them. The CDR3 covers 15 residues. Germline V gene sequence: CDR1 MNHEY, CDR2 SMNVEV (reference sequence). CDR3 region: CASSFLASNTGELFF. CDR3 bases: TGTGCCAGCAGCTTCTTAGCTTCTAACACCGGGGAGCTGTTTTTT.

The chain couples TRBV5-1 to TRBJ2-5, with 8 positions matching TRBD1. Trimming removed 3 bases from V and 0 bases from J; junction bases left unmatched: 4. Per the germline V gene, CDR1 is SGHRS and CDR2 is YFSETQ. This CDR3 comprises 15 residues. The CDR3 sequence is CASSSRTGNQETQYF. The CDR3 DNA follows: TGCGCCAGCAGCTCCCGGACAGGGAACCAAGAGACCCAGTACTTC. Using reference TRBV5-1 and TRBJ2-5 for the parts outside the CDR3, the full variable domain is KAGVTQTPRYLIKTRGQQVTLSCSPISGHRSVSWYQQTPGQGLQFLFEYFSETQRNKGNFPGRFSGRQFSNSRSEMNVSTLELGDSALYLCASSSRTGNQETQYFGPGTRLLVL.

This clone was observed once. The genes are TRBV18 and TRBJ2-2, with TRBD2 matching over 14 bases. V lost 5 bases and J lost 5; bases outside the gene matches: 7. Germline lookup yields CDR1 KGHSH and CDR2 LQKENI. The CDR3 contains 17 residues. In DNA form, the CDR3 reads TGTGCCAGCTCATCGACTAGCGGGAGGGCCAGAACCGGGGAGCTGTTTTTT. This translates into CASSSTSGRARTGELFF.

On this clone: The same CDR3 also results from other DNA sequences found in this sample. The V gene is TRBV27, the J gene TRBJ1-1; no clear D. Germline-derived CDR1 and CDR2 are MNHEY and SMNVEV (reference sequence). V lost 3 bases, J lost 0 bases, and 11 bases lay in between. This CDR3 has 15 residues. As DNA, the CDR3 is TGTGCCAGCAGTTTGTACAGATCAATGAACACTGAAGCTTTCTTT. This encodes CASSLYRSMNTEAFF.

V and J are TRBV5-1 and TRBJ2-7, with D possibly being TRBD2 (5 bases). The CDR3 loop spans 14 amino acids. Germline V gene data show CDR1 as SGHRS and CDR2 as YFSETQ. V lost 6 bases to trimming and J lost 7 bases, with 20 bases between them. CDR3 nucleotide sequence: TGCGCCAGCAACGAGGGCCCGTACGATCGGGAGCAGTACTTC. It encodes CASNEGPYDREQYF.

The genes are TRBV15 and TRBJ2-7, with a possible D match to TRBD2 (6 bases). Trimming took 0 bases from V and 2 from J, leaving 11 bases between them. This CDR3 has 15 residues. The germline CDR1 and CDR2 sequences are LNHNV and YYDKDF (reference sequence). CDR3 in DNA: TGTGCCACCAGCAGAGATAATGCGGGAACCTACGAGCAGTACTTC. Residues: CATSRDNAGTYEQYF.

The chain is built from TRBV5-3 and TRBJ2-7; 12 bases are shared with TRBD2. TRBV5-3 is an ORF for which the function is uncertain. V lost 4 bases to trimming and J lost 5 bases; unmatched junction nucleotides: 10. This CDR3 region has 16 residues. The chain's CDR3 is CARSIFTSGRFHEQYF. DNA for the CDR3: TGTGCCAGAAGCATCTTCACTAGCGGGAGGTTCCACGAGCAGTACTTC.

The chain employs TRBV28 and TRBJ1-1, with D maybe TRBD1 (6 bases). The CDR3 sequence is 14 residues long. Trimming took 8 bases from V and 6 from J, leaving 19 bases between them. The germline gives CDR1 MDHEN, CDR2 SYDVKM. In nucleotides, the CDR3 is TGTGCCAGCTGTAACGGAGGGGGTACGGCTGAAGCTTTCTTT. It yields the protein CASCNGGGTAEAFF.

J is TRBJ2-1 and V is TRBV9; maybe TRBD2 (6 bases). The germline V and J ends were trimmed by 0 bases and 0 bases, with 10 bases remaining between them. Germline V gene lookup returns CDR1 SGDLS and CDR2 YYNGEE. CDR3 length: 16 residues. CDR3: CASSVVSGHSYNEQFF. CDR3 DNA: TGTGCCAGCAGCGTAGTTAGCGGACACTCCTACAATGAGCAGTTCTTC.

As regards this clone: Other DNA sequences of this sample code for an identical CDR3. The chain combines TRBV4-1 with TRBJ1-1, with D possibly being TRBD1 (5 bases). Per germline, CDR1 MGHRA and CDR2 YSYEKL. Trimming took 0 bases from V and 4 from J, leaving 12 bases between them. The length of the CDR3 is 15 residues. CDR3 amino acids: CASSQDRGWGTEAFF. The CDR3, as DNA: TGCGCCAGCAGCCAAGATCGGGGGTGGGGCACTGAAGCTTTCTTT.

This clone came up a few times. Other DNA sequences within the sample encode an identical CDR3. The rearrangement links TRBV7-6 to TRBJ1-1, with unresolved D. Germline loops: CDR1 SGHVS, CDR2 FNYEAQ. Between the trimmed V and J ends, which lost 1 base and 0 bases, there was a span of 9 bases. The CDR3 is 15 amino acids. The DNA of the CDR3 is TGTGCCAGCAGCTTAGGGGCAGGAATGAACACTGAAGCTTTCTTT. Protein sequence: CASSLGAGMNTEAFF.

This clone showed up just a few times. This chain joins TRBV5-1 and TRBJ1-1; TRBD1 agrees at 9 bases. This CDR3 is built from 14 residues. Germline loops: CDR1 SGHRS, CDR2 YFSETQ. V lost 4 bases to trimming and J lost 5 bases; unmatched junction nucleotides: 6. CDR3 residues: CASSVDRGGTEAFF. CDR3 coding DNA: TGCGCCAGCAGCGTGGACAGGGGTGGTACTGAAGCTTTCTTT.

In the case of this clone: Germline and junction disagree at one end, which may indicate a read error. The chain uses TRBV27 and TRBJ2-7, with a weak D call TRBD2 (5 bases). The germline V gene has CDR1 MNHEY and CDR2 SMNVEV (reference sequence). This CDR3 comprises 14 residues. The DNA for the CDR3 is TGTGCCACCAGTTGGAGCGGACTTCACTCCGAGCAGTACTTC. This encodes CATSWSGLHSEQYF.

The chain combines TRBV11-2 with TRBJ1-2; D possibly corresponds to TRBD1 (5 bases). Germline values: CDR1 SGHAT, CDR2 FQNNGV. Trimming took off 5 bases at V and 1 base at J, with 17 bases between the two ends. This CDR3 spans 16 amino acids. CDR3 amino acids: CASSPRQGTDNYGYTF. CDR3 DNA: TGTGCCAGCAGCCCGCGCCAAGGGACGGATAACTATGGCTACACCTTC.

This sequence joins TRBV6-1 and TRBJ1-2, with TRBD1 matching 10 bases. CDR3 length equals 18 residues. V dropped 2 bases and J dropped 4; count of bases not matched to a gene: 13. Germline V lookup: CDR1 MNHNS, CDR2 SASEGT. The CDR3 sequence is CASSEKTGGTGAVYGYTF. CDR3 DNA sequence: TGTGCCAGCAGTGAAAAAACGGGTGGGACAGGGGCAGTCTATGGCTACACCTTC.

The genes are TRBV7-9 and TRBJ2-1, with 12 bases lining up with TRBD2. CDR1 is SEHNR and CDR2 is FQNEAQ in the germline V gene (reference sequence). The CDR3 has 16 residues. V was pared by 5 bases and J by 1 base, with 3 bases of the junction left unmatched. The CDR3 DNA sequence: TGTGCCAGCAGCCGAACTAGCGGGAGGTCCTACAATGAGCAGTTCTTC. Translating gives CASSRTSGRSYNEQFF.

Concerning this clone itself: The sample has other DNA sequences that encode this CDR3 too. V and J are TRBV29-1 and TRBJ1-1, with D perhaps TRBD1 (5 bases). CDR3 length: 12 residues. V lost 6 bases and J 1 base, leaving 9 bases between the germline ends. Per the germline V gene, CDR1 is SQVTM and CDR2 is ANQGSEA. CDR3 nucleotide sequence: TGCAGCGTCCCGGACAAGAACACTGAAGCTTTCTTT. Translated, it gives CSVPDKNTEAFF.